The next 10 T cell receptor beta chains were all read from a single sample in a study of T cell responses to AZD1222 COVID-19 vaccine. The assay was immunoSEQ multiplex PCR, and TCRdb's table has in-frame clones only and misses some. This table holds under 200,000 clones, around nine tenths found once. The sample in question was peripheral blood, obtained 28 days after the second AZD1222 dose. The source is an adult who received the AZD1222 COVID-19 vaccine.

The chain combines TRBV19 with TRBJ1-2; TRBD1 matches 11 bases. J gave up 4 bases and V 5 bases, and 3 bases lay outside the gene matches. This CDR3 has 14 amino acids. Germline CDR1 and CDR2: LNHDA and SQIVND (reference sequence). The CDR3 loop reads CASSGQGAGYGYTF. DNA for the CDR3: TGTGCCAGTAGTGGACAGGGGGCCGGCTATGGCTACACCTTC. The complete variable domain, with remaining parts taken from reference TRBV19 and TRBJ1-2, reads DGGITQSPKYLFRKEGQNVTLSCEQNLNHDAMYWYRQDPGQGLRLIYYSQIVNDFQKGDIAEGYSVSREKKESFPLTVTSAQKNPTAFYLCASSGQGAGYGYTFGSGTRLTVV.

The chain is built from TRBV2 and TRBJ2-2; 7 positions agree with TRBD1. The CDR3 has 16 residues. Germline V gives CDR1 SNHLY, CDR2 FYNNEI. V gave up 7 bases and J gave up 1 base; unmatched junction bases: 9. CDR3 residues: CASTPGGHRNTGELFF. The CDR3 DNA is TGTGCCAGCACCCCAGGGGGACATCGGAACACCGGGGAGCTGTTTTTT. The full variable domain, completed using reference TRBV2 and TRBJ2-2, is EPEVTQTPSHQVTQMGQEVILRCVPISNHLYFYWYRQILGQKVEFLVSFYNNEISEKSEIFDDQFSVERPDGSNFTLKIRSTKLEDSAMYFCASTPGGHRNTGELFFGEGSRLTVL.

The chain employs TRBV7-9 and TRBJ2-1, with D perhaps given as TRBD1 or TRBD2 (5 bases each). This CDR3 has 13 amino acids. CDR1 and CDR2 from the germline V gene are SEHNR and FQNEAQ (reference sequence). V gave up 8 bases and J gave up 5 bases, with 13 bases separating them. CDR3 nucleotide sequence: TGTGCCAGCCTATGGGACCGTGACAATGAGCAGTTCTTC. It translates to CASLWDRDNEQFF. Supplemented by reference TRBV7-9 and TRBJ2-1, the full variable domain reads DTGVSQNPRHKITKRGQNVTFRCDPISEHNRLYWYRQTLGQGPEFLTYFQNEAQLEKSRLLSDRFSAERPKGSFSTLEIQRTEQGDSAMYLCASLWDRDNEQFFGPGTRLTVL.

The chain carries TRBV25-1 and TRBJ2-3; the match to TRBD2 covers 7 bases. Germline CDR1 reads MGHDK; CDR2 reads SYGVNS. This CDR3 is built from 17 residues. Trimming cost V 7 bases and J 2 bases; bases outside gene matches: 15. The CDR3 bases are TGTGCCAGCAAAAGAGTCCGGACTAGACGGTACACAGATACGCAGTATTTT. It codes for CASKRVRTRRYTDTQYF.

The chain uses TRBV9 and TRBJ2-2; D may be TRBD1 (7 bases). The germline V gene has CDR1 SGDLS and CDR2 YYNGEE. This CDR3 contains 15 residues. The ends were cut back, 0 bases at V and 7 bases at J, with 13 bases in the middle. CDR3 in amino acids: CASSVGRGRGGELFF. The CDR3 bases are TGTGCCAGCAGCGTAGGAAGGGGGCGGGGCGGGGAGCTGTTTTTT.

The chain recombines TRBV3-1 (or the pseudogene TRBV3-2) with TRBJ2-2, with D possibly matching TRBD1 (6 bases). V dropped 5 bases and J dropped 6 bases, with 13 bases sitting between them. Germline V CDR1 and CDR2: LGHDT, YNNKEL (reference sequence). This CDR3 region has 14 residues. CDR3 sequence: CASSLTGKAGELFF. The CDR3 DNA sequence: TGTGCCAGCAGCTTAACAGGGAAGGCCGGGGAGCTGTTTTTT.

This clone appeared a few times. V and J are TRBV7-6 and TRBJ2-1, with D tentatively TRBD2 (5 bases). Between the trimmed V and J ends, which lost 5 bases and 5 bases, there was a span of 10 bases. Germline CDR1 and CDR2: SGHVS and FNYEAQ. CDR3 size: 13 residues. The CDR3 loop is CASSQRRNNEQFF. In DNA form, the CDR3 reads TGTGCCAGCAGCCAGCGGAGAAACAATGAGCAGTTCTTC.

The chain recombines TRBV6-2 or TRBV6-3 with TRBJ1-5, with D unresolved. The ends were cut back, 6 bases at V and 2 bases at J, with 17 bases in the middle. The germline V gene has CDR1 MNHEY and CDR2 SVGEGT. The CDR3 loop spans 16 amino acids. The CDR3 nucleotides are TGTGCCAGCAGCCCAGAGGTGGGGTTGGGCAATCAGCCCCAGCATTTT. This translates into CASSPEVGLGNQPQHF.

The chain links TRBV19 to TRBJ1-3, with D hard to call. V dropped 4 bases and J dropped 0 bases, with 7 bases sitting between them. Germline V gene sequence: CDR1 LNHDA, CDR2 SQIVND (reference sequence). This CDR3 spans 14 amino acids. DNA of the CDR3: TGTGCCAGTAGTACATCCGTCTCTGGAAACACCATATATTTT. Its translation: CASSTSVSGNTIYF.

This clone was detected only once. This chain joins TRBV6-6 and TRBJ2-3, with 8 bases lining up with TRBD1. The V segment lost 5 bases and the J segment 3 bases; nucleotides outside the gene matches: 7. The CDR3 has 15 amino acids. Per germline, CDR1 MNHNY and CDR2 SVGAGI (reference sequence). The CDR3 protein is CASSPVDRETDTQYF. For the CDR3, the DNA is TGTGCCAGCAGTCCGGTGGACAGGGAGACAGATACGCAGTATTTT.